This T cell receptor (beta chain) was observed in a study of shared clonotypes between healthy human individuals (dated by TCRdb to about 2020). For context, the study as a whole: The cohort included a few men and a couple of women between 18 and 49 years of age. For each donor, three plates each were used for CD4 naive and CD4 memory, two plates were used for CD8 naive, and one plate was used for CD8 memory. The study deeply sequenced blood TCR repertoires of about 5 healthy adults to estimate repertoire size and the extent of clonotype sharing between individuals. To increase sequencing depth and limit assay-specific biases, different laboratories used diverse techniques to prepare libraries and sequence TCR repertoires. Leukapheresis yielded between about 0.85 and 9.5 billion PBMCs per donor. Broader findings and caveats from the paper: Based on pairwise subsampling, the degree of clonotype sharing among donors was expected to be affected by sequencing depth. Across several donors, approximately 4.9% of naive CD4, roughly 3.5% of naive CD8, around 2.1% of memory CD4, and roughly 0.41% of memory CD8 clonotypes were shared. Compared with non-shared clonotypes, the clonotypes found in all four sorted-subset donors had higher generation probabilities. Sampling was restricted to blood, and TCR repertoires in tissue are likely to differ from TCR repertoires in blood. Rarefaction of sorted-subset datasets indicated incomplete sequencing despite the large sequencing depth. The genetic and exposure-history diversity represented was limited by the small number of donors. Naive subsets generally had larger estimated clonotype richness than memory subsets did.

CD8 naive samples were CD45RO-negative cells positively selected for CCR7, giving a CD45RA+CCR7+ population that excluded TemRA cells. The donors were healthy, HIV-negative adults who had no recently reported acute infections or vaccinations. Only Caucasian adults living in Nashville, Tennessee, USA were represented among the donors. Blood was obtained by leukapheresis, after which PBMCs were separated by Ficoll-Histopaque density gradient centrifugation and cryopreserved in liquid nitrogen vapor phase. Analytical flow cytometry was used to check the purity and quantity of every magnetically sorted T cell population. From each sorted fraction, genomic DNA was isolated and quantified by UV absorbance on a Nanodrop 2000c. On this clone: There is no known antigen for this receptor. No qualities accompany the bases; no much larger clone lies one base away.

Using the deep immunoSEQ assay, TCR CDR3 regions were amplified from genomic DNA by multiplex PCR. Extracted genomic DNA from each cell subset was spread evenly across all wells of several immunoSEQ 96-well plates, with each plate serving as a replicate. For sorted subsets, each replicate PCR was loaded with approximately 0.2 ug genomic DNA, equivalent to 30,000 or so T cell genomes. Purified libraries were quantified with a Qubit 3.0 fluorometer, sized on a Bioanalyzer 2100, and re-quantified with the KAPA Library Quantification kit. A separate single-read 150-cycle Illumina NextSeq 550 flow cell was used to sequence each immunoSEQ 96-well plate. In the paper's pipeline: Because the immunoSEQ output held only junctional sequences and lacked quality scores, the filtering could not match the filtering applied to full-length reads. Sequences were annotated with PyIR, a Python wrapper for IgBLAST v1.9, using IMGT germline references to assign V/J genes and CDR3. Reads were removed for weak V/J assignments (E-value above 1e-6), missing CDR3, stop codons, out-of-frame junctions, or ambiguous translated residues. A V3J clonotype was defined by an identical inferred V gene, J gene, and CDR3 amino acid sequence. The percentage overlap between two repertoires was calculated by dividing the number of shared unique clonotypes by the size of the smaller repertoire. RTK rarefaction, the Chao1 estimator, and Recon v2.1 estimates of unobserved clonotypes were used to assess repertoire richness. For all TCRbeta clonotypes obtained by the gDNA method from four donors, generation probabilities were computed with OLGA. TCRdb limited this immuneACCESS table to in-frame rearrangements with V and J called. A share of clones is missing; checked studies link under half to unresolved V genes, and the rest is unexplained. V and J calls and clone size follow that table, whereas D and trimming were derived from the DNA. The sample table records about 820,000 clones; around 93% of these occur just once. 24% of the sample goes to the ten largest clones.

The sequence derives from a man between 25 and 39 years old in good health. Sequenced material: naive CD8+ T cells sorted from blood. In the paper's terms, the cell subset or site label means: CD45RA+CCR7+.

CDR3 region: CASTGDNHYEQYF. The DNA sequence is TGTGCCAGTACAGGGGACAACCACTACGAGCAGTACTTC. The sequence links TRBV19 to TRBJ2-7; the D region possibly corresponds to TRBD1 (6 bases align). The germline V gene (reference sequence) supplies CDR1 LNHDA and CDR2 SQIVND. Trimming takes 7 bases from V and 3 bases from J, and the germline ends sit 13 bases apart. Reading from cysteine to phenylalanine, the CDR3 counts 13 amino acids. The retained sequence is limited to the CDR3, 39 bases, with the frame set at the first base.